These 28 T cell receptor beta chains came from one sample sequenced in a study of T-cell memory formation after mild COVID-19. One entry per CDR3 protein results from TCRdb running MiXCR on the 5' RACE reads. The table has approximately 65,000 distinct CDR3 sequences, roughly 17% seen once. Sample: PBMCs or a T cell subset sorted from them (not recorded which). The receptors come from an adult woman who had mild COVID-19 (a few samples of this study predate the infection). Cell type and time point are not known.

The chain is built from TRBV7-6 and TRBJ2-1; D ambiguous. This CDR3 contains 14 residues. Germline V gene lookup returns CDR1 SGHVS and CDR2 FNYEAQ. The V and J ends lost 2 bases and 0 bases respectively, with 5 bases between them. The CDR3 loop reads CASSLLGSYNEQFF. CDR3 DNA sequence: TGTGCCAGCAGCTTACTCGGCTCCTACAATGAGCAGTTCTTC.

In nucleotides, the CDR3 is TGTGCCAGCAGCTTCGATAGGGGTGGTCAGCCCCAGCATTTT. Its translation: CASSFDRGGQPQHF. The J gene is TRBJ1-5, the V gene TRBV7-3; D is perhaps TRBD1 (5 bases). V gave up 3 bases and J gave up 6 bases, with 12 bases separating them. The length of the CDR3 is 14 residues. The V gene's germline CDR1 is SGHTA and CDR2 FQGTGA.

The table lists this clonotype with a few counts. V usage is TRBV19 and J usage is TRBJ1-1, with D uncertain. The V end lost 8 bases, the J end lost 4 bases, and 8 bases lay between the germline ends. The CDR3 covers 11 residues. Germline V CDR1 and CDR2: LNHDA, SQIVND (reference sequence). CDR3: CASLQFTEAFF. The CDR3 bases are TGTGCCAGTTTGCAGTTCACTGAAGCTTTCTTT.

The chain uses TRBV7-8 and TRBJ2-3, with 9 nucleotides matching TRBD1. In germline, CDR1 is SGHVS, CDR2 FQNEAQ. Losses at the gene ends were 5 bases for V and 2 bases for J; bases not matched to a gene: 11. The CDR3 spans 17 residues. DNA for the CDR3: TGTGCCAGCAGCCCCGGGACAGGGCTCTTTAACACAGATACGCAGTATTTT. It is translated as CASSPGTGLFNTDTQYF.

This clonotype has only a few counts. V and J are TRBV2 and TRBJ2-1; D is perhaps TRBD2 (6 bases). Germline values: CDR1 SNHLY, CDR2 FYNNEI. V lost 8 bases to trimming and J lost 8 bases, with 22 bases between them. The CDR3 length is 15 residues. Written as DNA, the CDR3 is TGTGCCAGCTTAAGAACAGCGGGCCTTATGGATGAGCAGTTCTTC. Its translation is CASLRTAGLMDEQFF.

The chain links TRBV7-9 to TRBJ2-3; 10 positions agree with TRBD2. J lost 1 base, V lost 5 bases, and 6 bases had no gene match. The V gene's germline CDR1 is SEHNR and CDR2 FQNEAQ (reference sequence). The CDR3 totals 16 residues. CDR3 nucleotides: TGTGCCAGCAGCCCTCTAGCGGGGGAGGGCACAGATACGCAGTATTTT. Protein sequence: CASSPLAGEGTDTQYF. The full variable domain, its missing parts supplied by reference TRBV7-9 and TRBJ2-3, is DTGVSQNPRHKITKRGQNVTFRCDPISEHNRLYWYRQTLGQGPEFLTYFQNEAQLEKSRLLSDRFSAERPKGSFSTLEIQRTEQGDSAMYLCASSPLAGEGTDTQYFGPGTRLTVL.

Only a few counts were recorded for this clonotype. The V and J genes are TRBV4-2 and TRBJ2-7; 9 bases map to TRBD1. V shed 6 bases and J 1 base; nucleotides not matched to a gene: 10. Germline V lookup: CDR1 LGHNA, CDR2 YNFKEQ. The CDR3 is 16 residues long. The CDR3, as DNA: TGTGCCAGCAGTGACGGACTGGACAGGGGATCCTACGAGCAGTACTTC. It yields the protein CASSDGLDRGSYEQYF.

This clonotype was detected a few times. The genes are TRBV7-9 and TRBJ1-2, with D unresolved. This CDR3 spans 13 amino acids. Germline CDR1 SEHNR, CDR2 FQNEAQ (reference sequence). With 3 bases removed from V and 3 bases from J, the gap between germline ends came to 8 bases. The CDR3 coding sequence is TGTGCCAGCAGCTTCCACAGTGACTATGGCTACACCTTC. Its protein product is CASSFHSDYGYTF.

This clonotype has only a few counts. The rearrangement joins TRBV15 to TRBJ1-5; no reliable D call. V lost 0 bases, J lost 2 bases, and 14 bases lay in between. Per germline, CDR1 LNHNV and CDR2 YYDKDF (reference sequence). The CDR3 covers 17 residues. Here the CDR3 DNA reads TGTGCCACCAGCAGAGAGGAACACGTTCGGGGCAATCAGCCCCAGCATTTT. Translation: CATSREEHVRGNQPQHF.

V usage is TRBV6-2 or TRBV6-3 and J usage is TRBJ1-1, with 8 bases matching TRBD1. Trimming at V came to 6 bases and at J to 5 bases, leaving 11 bases not matched to a gene. The CDR3 covers 15 residues. Germline V gives CDR1 MNHEY, CDR2 SVGEGT. CDR3 coding DNA: TGTGCCAGCAGCGACGACAGGGGTGGAGGAACTGAAGCTTTCTTT. The encoded protein is CASSDDRGGGTEAFF.

This clonotype was counted a few times. V gene TRBV27 combines with J gene TRBJ1-5; possibly TRBD1 for D (5 bases). Germline V gene lookup returns CDR1 MNHEY and CDR2 SMNVEV (reference sequence). This CDR3 has 14 residues. With 4 bases removed from V and 1 base from J, the gap between germline ends came to 8 bases. The CDR3: CASSSGDSNQPQHF. In nucleotides, the CDR3 is TGTGCCAGCAGTTCGGGGGACAGCAATCAGCCCCAGCATTTT.

This clonotype showed up just a few times. The chain joins TRBV6-6 to TRBJ2-7; tentative D call: TRBD1 (6 bases). With 5 bases removed from V and 1 base from J, the gap between germline ends came to 12 bases. Germline V gene data show CDR1 as MNHNY and CDR2 as SVGAGI (reference sequence). This CDR3 contains 14 residues. The CDR3 is CASSTDSPSYEQYF. The CDR3, as DNA: TGTGCCAGCAGTACGGACAGCCCTTCCTACGAGCAGTACTTC.

The V call is TRBV20-1, the J call TRBJ2-7, with TRBD1 as a possible D gene (9 bases). Per germline, CDR1 DFQATT and CDR2 SNEGSKA (reference sequence). V was pared by 0 bases and J by 5 bases, with 20 bases between. This CDR3 region has 16 residues. CDR3 DNA sequence: TGCAGTGCTAGAGATTTTAGCGGGACAGGGATCCACGAGCAGTACTTC. It encodes CSARDFSGTGIHEQYF.

In its sample, this clonotype was seen a few times. The gene calls are TRBV20-1 and TRBJ1-2; TRBD1 matches 7 bases. V lost 8 bases to trimming and J lost 6 bases; unmatched junction nucleotides: 9. The germline gives CDR1 DFQATT, CDR2 SNEGSKA (reference sequence). The CDR3 loop spans 12 amino acids. Here the CDR3 reads CSSHAGTDGYTF. The CDR3 DNA follows: TGCAGTAGTCATGCGGGGACAGATGGCTACACCTTC.

This clonotype was observed a few times. This chain uses TRBV29-1 with TRBJ2-2; D remains ambiguous. The CDR3 is 13 amino acids. Germline V gene data show CDR1 as SQVTM and CDR2 as ANQGSEA. The V end was cut by 4 bases, the J end by 7 bases, with 13 bases between. CDR3 in DNA: TGCAGCGTTGGATATAGCCTTTACGGGGAGCTGTTTTTT. Its translation: CSVGYSLYGELFF.

This chain connects TRBV29-1 to TRBJ2-5; 7 bases fit TRBD2. CDR1 SQVTM and CDR2 ANQGSEA come from the germline V gene. This CDR3 spans 14 amino acids. Trimming at V came to 7 bases and at J to 5 bases, leaving 13 bases not matched to a gene. CDR3 protein: CSGMRGGVGETQYF. For the CDR3, the DNA is TGCAGCGGGATGAGGGGAGGGGTAGGGGAGACCCAGTACTTC.

The gene calls are TRBV4-3 and TRBJ1-6, with D uncertain. CDR3 length equals 16 residues. V dropped 5 bases and J dropped 3 bases, with 14 bases sitting between them. From germline, CDR1 is LGHNA and CDR2 YSLEER. CDR3: CASSFTREFYNSPLHF. Here the CDR3 DNA reads TGCGCCAGCAGCTTCACGCGGGAGTTCTATAATTCACCCCTCCACTTT.

The V call is TRBV7-8, the J call TRBJ2-1; 7 bases agree with TRBD1. V lost 3 bases, J lost 0 bases, and 11 bases stayed unmatched. This CDR3 has 18 amino acids. The V gene's germline CDR1 is SGHVS and CDR2 FQNEAQ. The CDR3 DNA follows: TGTGCCAGCAGCTTGGAGAGACAGGGTGAACTCTCCTACAATGAGCAGTTCTTC. Protein: CASSLERQGELSYNEQFF.

This clonotype was seen just once. This rearrangement joins TRBV4-2 to TRBJ2-7; the D is unclear. V was trimmed by 1 base and J by 6 bases, leaving 10 bases between them. The CDR3 totals 13 residues. CDR1 LGHNA and CDR2 YNFKEQ come from the germline V gene. The CDR3 DNA reads TGTGCCAGCAGCCAAGCCGCCAACATCGAGCAGTACTTC. Translated: CASSQAANIEQYF.

This clonotype was picked up a small number of times. J is TRBJ2-7 and V is TRBV4-1; TRBD1 matches 10 bases. The CDR3 totals 16 residues. V dropped 3 bases and J dropped 1; count of bases not matched to a gene: 6. Looked up from germline, CDR1 is MGHRA and CDR2 is YSYEKL. The CDR3 sequence: CASSHPGQGISYEQYF. CDR3 bases: TGCGCCAGCAGCCACCCGGGACAGGGGATATCCTACGAGCAGTACTTC.

The table lists this clonotype with a few counts. This chain joins TRBV29-1 and TRBJ2-6; possibly TRBD1 for D (5 bases). Trimming cost V 4 bases and J 3 bases, with 13 bases left between them. The CDR3 has 15 residues. Germline CDR1 is SQVTM and CDR2 is ANQGSEA. CDR3 in amino acids: CSVVPGIGGANVLTF. CDR3 sequence (DNA): TGCAGCGTTGTCCCAGGGATTGGTGGGGCCAACGTCCTGACTTTC.

The chain combines TRBV6-5 with TRBJ1-2; D is uncertain. Deletions cut 6 bases from V and 4 bases from J, with 12 bases between. The germline V gene encodes CDR1 MNHEY and CDR2 SVGAGI. The CDR3 runs 13 residues. The CDR3 region has the DNA TGTGCCAGCAGGGTTGGAGTTCTCTATGGCTACACCTTC. It translates to CASRVGVLYGYTF.

This clonotype was counted a few times. The V and J genes are TRBV4-1 and TRBJ1-2; 8 positions agree with TRBD1. Germline CDR1 MGHRA, CDR2 YSYEKL. There are 15 residues in the CDR3. After removal of 1 base from V and 1 base from J, the junction contained 2 bases not matched to a gene. The CDR3 DNA reads TGCGCCAGCAGCCAAGGTGACAGGGGTAACTATGGCTACACCTTC. This gives the protein CASSQGDRGNYGYTF.

This clonotype appeared a few times. The genes are TRBV24-1 and TRBJ2-7, with 7 bases lining up with TRBD1. This CDR3 has 13 residues. V dropped 5 bases and J dropped 5; count of bases not matched to a gene: 5. Germline V gene sequence: CDR1 KGHDR, CDR2 SFDVKD. CDR3 nucleotide sequence: TGTGCCACCAGTGGAGACAGGGTCAACGAGCAGTACTTC. Its translation is CATSGDRVNEQYF.

This sequence joins TRBV5-1 and TRBJ1-1; TRBD1 aligns across 7 bases. CDR1 is SGHRS and CDR2 is YFSETQ in the germline V gene. The V segment lost 2 bases and the J segment 5 bases; nucleotides outside the gene matches: 6. This CDR3 comprises 14 residues. CDR3 bases: TGCGCCAGCAGCTTAGGGACAGATGAGACTGAAGCTTTCTTT. It is translated as CASSLGTDETEAFF.

The rearrangement links TRBV19 to TRBJ2-7, with 7 bases lining up with TRBD2. This CDR3 contains 16 residues. V was clipped by 7 bases and J by 10 bases; unmatched bases: 22. Germline V CDR1 and CDR2: LNHDA, SQIVND (reference sequence). Here the CDR3 DNA reads TGTGCCAGTACCGTAGTTCGGGCTAGCGGACTTTACGGACAGTACTTC. Translating gives CASTVVRASGLYGQYF.

This clonotype was seen more than once but under ten times. This chain links TRBV4-1 with TRBJ2-1, with 8 bases matching TRBD2. J gave up 4 bases and V 0 bases, and 5 bases lay outside the gene matches. Germline values: CDR1 MGHRA, CDR2 YSYEKL. The CDR3 is 16 residues long. The CDR3 region has the DNA TGCGCCAGCAGCCAAGAAAGCGGGGGAGGGTACAATGAGCAGTTCTTC. It is translated as CASSQESGGGYNEQFF.

Ten or more counts support this clonotype. The CDR3 is CASSLSAVQLAVFF. CDR3 sequence (DNA): TGTGCCAGCAGCTTATCCGCCGTCCAGCTAGCGGTGTTCTTC. The chain has TRBV7-9 and TRBJ2-1; 7 bases agree with TRBD2. Germline trimming cut 2 bases from V and 15 bases from J; bases unmatched to any gene: 13. The CDR3 has 14 amino acids. Germline V gene sequence: CDR1 SEHNR, CDR2 FQNEAQ (reference sequence).